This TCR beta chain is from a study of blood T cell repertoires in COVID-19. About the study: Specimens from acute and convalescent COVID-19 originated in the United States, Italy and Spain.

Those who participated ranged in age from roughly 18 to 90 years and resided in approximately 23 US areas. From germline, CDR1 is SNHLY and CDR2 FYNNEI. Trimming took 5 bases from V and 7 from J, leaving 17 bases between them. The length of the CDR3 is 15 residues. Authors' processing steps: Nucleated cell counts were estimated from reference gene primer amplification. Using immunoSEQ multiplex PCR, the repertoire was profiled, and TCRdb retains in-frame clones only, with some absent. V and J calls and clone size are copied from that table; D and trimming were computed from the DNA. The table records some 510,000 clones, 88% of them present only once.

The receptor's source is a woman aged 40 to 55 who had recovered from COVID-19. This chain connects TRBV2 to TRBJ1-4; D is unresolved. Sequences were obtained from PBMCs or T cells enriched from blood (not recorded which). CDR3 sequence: CASSLDLGSVEKLFF. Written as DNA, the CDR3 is TGTGCCAGCAGTCTTGATTTGGGGAGCGTTGAAAAACTGTTTTTT.